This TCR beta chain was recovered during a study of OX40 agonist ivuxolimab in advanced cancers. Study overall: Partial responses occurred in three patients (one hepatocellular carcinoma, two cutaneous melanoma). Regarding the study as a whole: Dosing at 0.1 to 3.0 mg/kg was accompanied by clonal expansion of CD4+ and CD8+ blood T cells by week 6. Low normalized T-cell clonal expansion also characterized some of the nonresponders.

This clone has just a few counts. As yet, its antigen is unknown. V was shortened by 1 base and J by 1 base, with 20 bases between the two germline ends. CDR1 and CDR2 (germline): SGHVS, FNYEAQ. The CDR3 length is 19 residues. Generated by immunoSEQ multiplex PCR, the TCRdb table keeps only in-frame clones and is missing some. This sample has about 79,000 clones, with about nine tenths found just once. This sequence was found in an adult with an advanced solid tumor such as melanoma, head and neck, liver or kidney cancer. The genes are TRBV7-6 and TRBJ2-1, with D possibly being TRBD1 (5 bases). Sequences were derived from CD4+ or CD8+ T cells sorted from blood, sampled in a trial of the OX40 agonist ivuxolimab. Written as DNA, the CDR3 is TGTGCCAGCAGCTTAGATTCCAGGTATCAGGGCCTATCCTACAATGAGCAGTTCTTC. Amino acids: CASSLDSRYQGLSYNEQFF. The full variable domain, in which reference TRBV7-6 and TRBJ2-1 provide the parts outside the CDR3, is GAGVSQSPRYKVTKRGQDVALRCDPISGHVSLYWYRQALGQGPEFLTYFNYEAQQDKSGLPNDRFSAERPEGSISTLTIQRTEQRDSAMYRCASSLDSRYQGLSYNEQFFGPGTRLTVL.